Presented here are 29 T cell receptor beta chains from one specimen sequenced in a study of control samples from healthy donors and cancer patients. Profiling relied on immunoSEQ multiplex PCR, and the TCRdb table lists in-frame clones only, not all of them. The table lists about 94,000 clones, approximately 90% of them singletons. The sequenced sample consisted of blood. The receptors here all came from a woman aged 18-30 years in good health.

The V gene is TRBV10-3, the J gene TRBJ1-2, with D perhaps TRBD1 (6 bases). The CDR3 is 13 amino acids. Trimming left V 4 bases short and J 6 bases short, with 12 bases between. Looked up from germline, CDR1 is ENHRY and CDR2 is SYGVKD. As DNA, the CDR3 is TGTGCCATCAGTGGGAGGGAGGGGGATGGCTACACCTTC. Translation: CAISGREGDGYTF.

There are a few counts of this clone. The rearrangement links TRBV3-1 (or the pseudogene TRBV3-2) to TRBJ2-1, with TRBD1 matching 7 bases. Germline CDR1 reads LGHDT; CDR2 reads YNNKEL (reference sequence). Trimming cost V 1 base and J 3 bases; bases outside gene matches: 3. The CDR3 is 15 residues long. The CDR3 reads CASSQGDRVYNEQFF. The CDR3 DNA reads as TGTGCCAGCAGCCAAGGCGACAGGGTCTACAATGAGCAGTTCTTC.

V gene TRBV27 combines with J gene TRBJ1-5; D may be TRBD1 (5 bases). The CDR3 extends over 14 amino acids. Trimming took off 1 base at V and 5 bases at J, with 9 bases between the two ends. Germline values: CDR1 MNHEY, CDR2 SMNVEV (reference sequence). CDR3 in amino acids: CASSLLGADQPQHF. The CDR3 DNA follows: TGTGCCAGCAGTTTATTAGGGGCGGATCAGCCCCAGCATTTT.

This clone has only one observation. V is TRBV6-1 and J is TRBJ1-5; TRBD1 matches at 9 bases. Trimming removed 0 bases from V and 5 bases from J; junction bases left unmatched: 5. The germline V gene encodes CDR1 MNHNS and CDR2 SASEGT. There are 16 residues in the CDR3. CDR3 region: CASSEAETGGHQPQHF. The CDR3 region has the DNA TGTGCCAGCAGTGAAGCCGAGACAGGGGGTCATCAGCCCCAGCATTTT.

The chain carries TRBV19 and TRBJ1-1; TRBD1 matches 9 bases. This CDR3 contains 17 residues. The trim removed 9 bases at V and 0 bases at J, leaving 14 bases unmatched. In germline, CDR1 is LNHDA, CDR2 SQIVND (reference sequence). CDR3 sequence reads: CASSRGGTGRMNTEAFF. CDR3 in DNA: TGTGCCAGCTCAAGAGGGGGGACAGGGAGGATGAACACTGAAGCTTTCTTT.

This rearrangement joins TRBV3-1 (or the pseudogene TRBV3-2) to TRBJ2-3; 16 bases match TRBD2. This CDR3 comprises 17 residues. In germline, CDR1 is LGHDT, CDR2 YNNKEL (reference sequence). V was clipped by 4 bases and J by 3 bases; unmatched bases: 4. CDR3 in amino acids: CASSLGLAGGPTDTQYF. The DNA of the CDR3 is TGTGCCAGCAGCCTGGGACTAGCGGGGGGGCCGACAGATACGCAGTATTTT.

The rearrangement uses TRBV6-6 and TRBJ2-5; D possibly corresponds to TRBD1 (5 bases). V dropped 0 bases and J dropped 5 bases, with 16 bases sitting between them. Germline V lookup: CDR1 MNHNY, CDR2 SVGAGI (reference sequence). CDR3 length: 16 amino acids. The DNA of the CDR3 is TGTGCCAGCAGTTACTCGAGTCTGCAGGGAAGGGAGACCCAGTACTTC. Amino acid sequence: CASSYSSLQGRETQYF.

The rearrangement joins TRBV5-1 to TRBJ2-3, with 7 bases lining up with TRBD2. Germline V gives CDR1 SGHRS, CDR2 YFSETQ. The V gene end was trimmed by 7 bases and the J gene end by 1 base; junction bases not matched to a gene: 12. The CDR3 extends over 16 amino acids. The CDR3 DNA is TGCGCCAGCGGTCATTATCAGGCGGGGGGCACAGATACGCAGTATTTT. Protein product: CASGHYQAGGTDTQYF.

The chain combines TRBV29-1 with TRBJ2-7; TRBD1 matches at 7 bases. The CDR3 loop spans 12 amino acids. Germline loops: CDR1 SQVTM, CDR2 ANQGSEA. V lost 8 bases, J lost 3 bases, and 7 bases stayed unmatched. The CDR3 sequence: CSIGQAGYEQYF. CDR3 bases: TGCAGCATAGGACAGGCGGGCTACGAGCAGTACTTC.

Here the CDR3 DNA reads TGTGCCAGCAGCTTAGTTTTTCAGGGGACAGATACGCAGTATTTT. Amino acids: CASSLVFQGTDTQYF. The gene calls are TRBV7-6 and TRBJ2-3; possibly TRBD1 for D (6 bases). The CDR3 is 15 amino acids. V was pared by 1 base and J by 3 bases, with 11 bases between. Germline V CDR1 and CDR2: SGHVS, FNYEAQ.

V and J are TRBV4-1 and TRBJ2-1; tentative D call: TRBD2 (6 bases). The CDR3 covers 13 residues. Per germline, CDR1 MGHRA and CDR2 YSYEKL. The V end lost 5 bases, the J end lost 2 bases, and 7 bases lay between the germline ends. CDR3 residues: CASSGTAYNEQFF. The CDR3 region has the DNA TGCGCCAGCAGCGGGACTGCCTACAATGAGCAGTTCTTC.

This chain uses TRBV11-2 with TRBJ1-1, with D hard to call. Trimming took off 4 bases at V and 6 bases at J, with 15 bases between the two ends. The length of the CDR3 is 14 residues. The V gene's germline CDR1 is SGHAT and CDR2 FQNNGV. The CDR3 DNA follows: TGTGCCAGCAGCTCCTCACCGGAGGGCTCTGAAGCTTTCTTT. Protein sequence: CASSSSPEGSEAFF.

The V gene is TRBV19, the J gene TRBJ1-1; D ambiguous. The CDR3 totals 12 residues. The germline CDR1 and CDR2 sequences are LNHDA and SQIVND (reference sequence). The CDR3 bases are TGTGCTTCAGGCCGTCGAGAGACTGAAGCTTTCTTT. Protein product: CASGRRETEAFF. Full variable domain (outside the CDR3, taken from reference TRBV19 and TRBJ1-1): DGGITQSPKYLFRKEGQNVTLSCEQNLNHDAMYWYRQDPGQGLRLIYYSQIVNDFQKGDIAEGYSVSREKKESFPLTVTSAQKNPTAFYLCASGRRETEAFFGQGTRLTVV.

V and J are TRBV10-3 and TRBJ2-7; TRBD2 is a possible D gene (5 bases). V was cut by 6 bases and J by 0 bases, with 15 bases left in between. CDR1 ENHRY and CDR2 SYGVKD come from the germline V gene. CDR3 length equals 15 residues. CDR3 protein: CAIRMGDGISYEQYF. Written as DNA, the CDR3 is TGTGCCATCAGAATGGGAGACGGTATCTCCTACGAGCAGTACTTC.

The CDR3 region has the DNA TGCAGTGCTAGTGTCTTGGGGGGAACTAATGAAAAACTGTTTTTT. Its protein product is CSASVLGGTNEKLFF. The J gene is TRBJ1-4, the V gene TRBV20-1; maybe TRBD1 (5 bases). The CDR3 is made up of 15 amino acids. Germline CDR1 and CDR2: DFQATT and SNEGSKA (reference sequence). The V end was cut by 3 bases, the J end by 1 base, with 12 bases between.

The chain recombines TRBV27 with TRBJ1-1, with TRBD1 matching 7 bases. CDR1 is MNHEY and CDR2 is SMNVEV in the germline V gene (reference sequence). This CDR3 has 13 residues. V lost 5 bases to trimming and J lost 7 bases; unmatched junction nucleotides: 7. The CDR3 is CASSLGTADEAFF. CDR3 DNA sequence: TGTGCCAGCAGTCTAGGGACAGCCGATGAAGCTTTCTTT.

This clone was seen a single time. The chain couples TRBV21-1 to TRBJ1-5. TRBV21-1 is classified as a pseudogene. This CDR3 has 16 residues. CDR3 sequence (DNA): TGTGCCAGCAGCGACTGGCGGGCAGCCTTCAATCAGCCCCAGCATTTT. It translates to CASSDWRAAFNQPQHF.

J is TRBJ2-7 and V is TRBV4-1; a weak D match, TRBD2 (5 bases). There are 13 residues in the CDR3. The V end was cut by 6 bases, the J end by 7 bases, with 16 bases between. Germline V CDR1 and CDR2: MGHRA, YSYEKL. In nucleotides, the CDR3 is TGCGCCAGCAGGGCCTCCGAGGGCTTGGAGCAGTACTTC. Encoded protein: CASRASEGLEQYF.

The rearrangement joins TRBV5-1 to TRBJ1-3, with TRBD1 identical over 9 bases. CDR1 is SGHRS and CDR2 is YFSETQ in the germline V gene. Trimming took 4 bases from V and 2 from J; bases not matched to a gene: 10. CDR3 size: 17 residues. The CDR3 reads CASSQNPGQGAGNTIYF. In DNA, the CDR3 is TGCGCCAGCAGCCAAAACCCGGGACAGGGTGCTGGAAACACCATATATTTT.

The chain combines TRBV5-5 with TRBJ2-3, with D perhaps TRBD2 (5 bases). V was pared by 4 bases and J by 3 bases, with 9 bases between. Germline V lookup: CDR1 SGHKS, CDR2 YYEKEE (reference sequence). The CDR3 consists of 13 residues. CDR3 nucleotides: TGTGCCAGCAGCAGCGGACCGACAGATACGCAGTATTTT. Its protein product is CASSSGPTDTQYF.

CDR3 in DNA: TGTGCCAGCAGCTTAGAACGGAGCTCTGGAAACACCATATATTTT. This gives the protein CASSLERSSGNTIYF. The chain links TRBV7-2 to TRBJ1-3; no clear D. Germline V gene data show CDR1 as SGHTA and CDR2 as FQGNSA. Trimming took 1 base from V and 0 from J, leaving 7 bases between them. The CDR3 covers 15 residues.

The chain recombines TRBV12-5 with TRBJ2-1; no definite D call. There are 12 residues in the CDR3. Germline-derived CDR1 and CDR2 are LGHNT and FRNRAP. Trimming pared 6 bases from V and 4 bases from J, leaving 7 bases between. The CDR3 DNA sequence: TGTGCTAGTGGCCTAGATTACAATGAGCAGTTCTTC. It specifies CASGLDYNEQFF. The complete variable domain, with remaining parts taken from reference TRBV12-5 and TRBJ2-1, reads DARVTQTPRHKVTEMGQEVTMRCQPILGHNTVFWYRQTMMQGLELLAYFRNRAPLDDSGMPKDRFSAEMPDATLATLKIQPSEPRDSAVYFCASGLDYNEQFFGPGTRLTVL.

The chain links TRBV6-1 to TRBJ1-2; weak D call: TRBD1 (5 bases). Germline V lookup: CDR1 MNHNS, CDR2 SASEGT. Deletions cut 2 bases from V and 2 bases from J, with 21 bases between. The CDR3 runs 18 residues. The CDR3 sequence: CASSELFGLGGVNYGYTF. DNA of the CDR3: TGTGCCAGCAGTGAACTTTTCGGCTTAGGAGGGGTGAACTATGGCTACACCTTC.

The chain joins TRBV5-1 to TRBJ2-5, with D maybe TRBD1 (6 bases). CDR1 and CDR2 (germline): SGHRS, YFSETQ. Trimming took off 0 bases at V and 5 bases at J, with 11 bases between the two ends. The length of the CDR3 is 14 residues. The CDR3 DNA reads as TGCGCCAGCAGCTTGGTTGGGGGCGTGGAGACCCAGTACTTC. Translated, it gives CASSLVGGVETQYF.

This clone was observed a handful of times. The V gene is TRBV5-1, the J gene TRBJ2-7, with D maybe TRBD2 (6 bases). V lost 4 bases and J 2 bases, leaving 16 bases between the germline ends. This CDR3 spans 15 amino acids. Germline values: CDR1 SGHRS, CDR2 YFSETQ. CDR3: CASSPGTANAYEQYF. In nucleotides, the CDR3 is TGCGCCAGCAGCCCAGGGACTGCCAACGCCTACGAGCAGTACTTC. Based on the CDR3 plus reference TRBV5-1 and TRBJ2-7, the full variable domain is KAGVTQTPRYLIKTRGQQVTLSCSPISGHRSVSWYQQTPGQGLQFLFEYFSETQRNKGNFPGRFSGRQFSNSRSEMNVSTLELGDSALYLCASSPGTANAYEQYFGPGTRLTVT.

J is TRBJ1-5 and V is TRBV5-8, with D hard to call. V lost 0 bases to trimming and J lost 3 bases, with 7 bases between them. This CDR3 spans 14 amino acids. Germline V gene data show CDR1 as SGHTS and CDR2 as YDEGEE. The CDR3 DNA follows: TGTGCCAGCAGCTTGGTACGGCTCAATCAGCCCCAGCATTTT. Translation: CASSLVRLNQPQHF. The full variable domain, with the rest looked up from reference TRBV5-8 and TRBJ1-5, is EAGVTQSPTHLIKTRGQQATLRCSPISGHTSVYWYQQALGLGLQFLLWYDEGEERNRGNFPPRFSGRQFPNYSSELNVNALELEDSALYLCASSLVRLNQPQHFGDGTRLSIL.

This clone was seen more than once but under ten times. The J gene is TRBJ1-4, the V gene TRBV5-1; D is perhaps TRBD1 (5 bases). The germline CDR1 and CDR2 sequences are SGHRS and YFSETQ. This CDR3 is built from 15 residues. V was shortened by 1 base and J by 9 bases, with 16 bases between the two germline ends. Here the CDR3 reads CASSLPAEGNKKLFF. CDR3 coding DNA: TGCGCCAGCAGCTTGCCCGCAGAGGGGAATAAAAAACTGTTTTTT.

This clone came up once. The chain carries TRBV7-9 and TRBJ1-2; D perhaps matches TRBD1 (5 bases). Germline lookup yields CDR1 SEHNR and CDR2 FQNEAQ (reference sequence). V was shortened by 2 bases and J by 2 bases, with 15 bases between the two germline ends. The CDR3 is 16 amino acids. The CDR3 is CASSLTFPGPNYGYTF. Written as DNA, the CDR3 is TGTGCCAGCAGCTTAACTTTTCCGGGGCCCAACTATGGCTACACCTTC.

The chain recombines TRBV13 with TRBJ1-4, with D uncertain. V was clipped by 5 bases and J by 7 bases, with 8 bases between them. CDR3 length equals 12 residues. CDR1 PRHDT and CDR2 FYEKMQ come from the germline V gene (reference sequence). Here the CDR3 reads CASSASPEKLFF. As DNA, the CDR3 is TGTGCCAGCAGCGCCAGTCCTGAAAAACTGTTTTTT.